This is a list of T cell receptor beta chains from one sample in a study of blood T cells in healthy people across ages. One entry per CDR3 protein, called by TCRdb with MiXCR from the 5' RACE reads. This table holds roughly 500,000 distinct CDR3 sequences, around 24% found once. The sample also formed part of further work on T cells of mothers and their children.

The specimen was blood. These receptors all come from a boy younger than 18 in good health. CDR3s include the opening cysteine and the closing phenylalanine or tryptophan. A D gene is named only where the DNA matches it firmly. Expanded clones get a size class; other rows say once, few or many, or leave the size out.

D gene	V gene	clone size	J gene	CDR3 protein	CDR3 DNA
TRBD2	TRBV24-1	few	TRBJ2-1	CATSDDRTSGGILSYNEQFF	TGTGCCACCAGTGATGACAGGACTAGCGGGGGGATCCTATCCTACAATGAGCAGTTCTTC
.	TRBV7-6	few	TRBJ2-7	CASSLSGGPNEQYF	TGTGCCAGCAGCTTATCCGGGGGGCCGAACGAGCAGTACTTC
.	TRBV28	once	TRBJ1-1	CASSSALEGGGNTEAFF	TGTGCCAGCAGTTCAGCACTTGAGGGTGGGGGTAACACTGAAGCTTTCTTT
TRBD2	TRBV5-1	few	TRBJ2-1	CASSPGLAGVGSAYNEQFF	TGCGCCAGCAGCCCGGGACTAGCGGGAGTGGGGAGCGCCTACAATGAGCAGTTCTTC
.	TRBV20-1	few	TRBJ1-4	CSARGWTALPSTNEKLFF	TGCAGTGCTAGAGGATGGACAGCCCTTCCCTCAACTAATGAAAAACTGTTTTTT
TRBD2	TRBV18	.	TRBJ2-3	CASSRTSGTDTQYF	TGTGCCAGCTCACGGACTAGCGGCACAGATACGCAGTATTTT
TRBD1	TRBV3-1	few	TRBJ1-2	CASSQGLDRGYGYTF	TGTGCCAGCAGCCAAGGGCTGGACAGGGGCTATGGCTACACCTTC
TRBD2	TRBV2	.	TRBJ2-1	CASMRTSGYNEQFF	TGTGCCAGCATGCGGACTAGCGGTTACAATGAGCAGTTCTTC
TRBD1	TRBV28	.	TRBJ2-7	CASSDRGSYYEQYF	TGTGCCAGCAGCGACAGGGGGAGCTACTACGAGCAGTACTTC
TRBD1	TRBV28	.	TRBJ2-7	CAFGTGVYEQYF	TGTGCCTTCGGGACAGGGGTTTACGAGCAGTACTTC
.	TRBV2	.	TRBJ1-4	CASRPVGRTNEKLFF	TGTGCCAGCCGTCCAGTCGGACGGACTAATGAAAAACTGTTTTTT
.	TRBV9	few	TRBJ2-3	CASSVFSGGSTDTQYF	TGTGCCAGCAGCGTATTCTCCGGGGGCAGCACAGATACGCAGTATTTT
.	TRBV28	.	TRBJ2-4	CASSFPGAKNIQYF	TGTGCCAGCAGTTTCCCGGGGGCCAAAAACATTCAGTACTTC
.	TRBV7-6	few	TRBJ1-6	CASSAQGYNSPLHF	TGTGCCAGCAGCGCACAGGGTTATAATTCACCCCTCCACTTT
TRBD1	TRBV7-9	.	TRBJ2-5	CASSSQGSVETQYF	TGTGCCAGCAGCTCACAGGGGTCTGTAGAGACCCAGTACTTC
.	TRBV2	few	TRBJ1-1	CASRSGTRNTEAFF	TGTGCCAGTCGGTCCGGGACACGGAACACTGAAGCTTTCTTT